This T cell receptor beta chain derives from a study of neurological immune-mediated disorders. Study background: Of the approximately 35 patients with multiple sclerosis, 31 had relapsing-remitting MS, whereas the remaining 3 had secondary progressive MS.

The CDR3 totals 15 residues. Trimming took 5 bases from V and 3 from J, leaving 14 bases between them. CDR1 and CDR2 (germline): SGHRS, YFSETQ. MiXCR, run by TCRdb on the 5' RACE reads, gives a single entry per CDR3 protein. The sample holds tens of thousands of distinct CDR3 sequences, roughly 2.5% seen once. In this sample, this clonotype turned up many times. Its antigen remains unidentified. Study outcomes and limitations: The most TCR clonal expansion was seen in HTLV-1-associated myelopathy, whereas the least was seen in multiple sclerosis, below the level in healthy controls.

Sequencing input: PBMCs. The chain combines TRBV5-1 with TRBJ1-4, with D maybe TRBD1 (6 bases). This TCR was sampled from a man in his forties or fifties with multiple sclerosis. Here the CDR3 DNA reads TGCGCCAGCAGTTTAGGGGGGGCCTCTAATGAAAAACTGTTTTTT. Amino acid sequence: CASSLGGASNEKLFF.